The entry below gives a single T cell receptor beta chain sequence along with its context. No antigen is known for it. The junction shows a germline mismatch at one end, possibly a read error. The CDR3 sequence is 8 residues long. Looked up from germline, CDR1 is DFQATT and CDR2 is SNEGSKA (reference sequence). Profiling relied on immunoSEQ multiplex PCR, and the TCRdb table lists in-frame clones only, not all of them. The sample holds fewer than 600,000 clones, 80% to 90% seen once. As to treatment: around 19 received Ad26.COV2.S at low or high dose, single or two shots; 5 received placebo; per-sample allocation not given. Specimen acquisition occurred on day 63 following the initial vaccine or placebo injection. The data were taken from a study of Ad26.COV2.S vaccination and SARS-CoV-2 variants. Points from the study as a whole: Recipients of vaccine and of placebo showed similar breadth of their non-spike TCR repertoires.

This chain connects TRBV20-1 to TRBJ1-1; D call uncertain. The sample was peripheral blood, taken in a trial of Ad26.COV2.S vaccine versus placebo. This TCR came from a person between 18 and 65 years old who received the Ad26.COV2.S COVID-19 vaccine or a placebo. CDR3: CSTTQAFF. The CDR3 DNA follows: TGCAGTACCACTCAAGCTTTCTTT.